This T cell receptor (beta chain) is drawn from a study of blood T cells in healthy people across ages. General study points: Both higher diversity and more naive CD4+ cells marked long-lived donors when set against aged donors.

With respect to this clonotype: Its target is not known.

Drawing of peripheral blood yielded 8.5 to 10 milliliters from each donor. With a J-beta primer mix and a sample-barcoded 5' primer, a second PCR ran 7 to 11 cycles. MiXCR was run by TCRdb on the 5' RACE reads, yielding one entry per CDR3 protein. There are under 1,100,000 distinct CDR3 sequences in the sample; around 25% occur only once, and around 0.75% lies in the top ten. These data were also filed under a second study, of T cells of mothers and their children. That report notes: Per 15 ul, 1.5 ug of RNA was used, with all extracted RNA going into cDNA synthesis. No persistent microchimeric T cell clones were detected at roughly 100 clones per million clonotypes sensitivity.

The sample was blood. This clonotype was obtained from a girl aged 2-10 years in good health.

For the CDR3, the DNA is TGTGCCAGCAGTTTGGCTGGGGCGGCAGATGGCTACACCTTC. Translation gives CASSLAGAADGYTF. The chain joins TRBV12-3 or TRBV12-4 to TRBJ1-2; weak D call: TRBD1 (5 bases). CDR3 length: 14 residues. V lost 3 bases, J lost 6 bases, and 14 bases lay in between.